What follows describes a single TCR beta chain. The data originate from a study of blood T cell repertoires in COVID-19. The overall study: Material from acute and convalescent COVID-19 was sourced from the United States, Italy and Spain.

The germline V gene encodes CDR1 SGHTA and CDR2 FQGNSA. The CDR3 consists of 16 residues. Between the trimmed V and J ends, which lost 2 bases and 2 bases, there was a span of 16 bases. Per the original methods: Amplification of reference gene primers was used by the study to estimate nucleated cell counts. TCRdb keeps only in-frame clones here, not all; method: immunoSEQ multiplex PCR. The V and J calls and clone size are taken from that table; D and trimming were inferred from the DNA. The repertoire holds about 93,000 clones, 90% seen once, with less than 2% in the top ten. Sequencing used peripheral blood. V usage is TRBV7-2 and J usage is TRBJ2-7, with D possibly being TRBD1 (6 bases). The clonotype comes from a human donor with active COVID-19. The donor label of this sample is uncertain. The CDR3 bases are TGTGCCAGCAGCTTAATCCTAGGGGGTTTACCCTACGAGCAGTACTTC. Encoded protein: CASSLILGGLPYEQYF.